These 5 T cell receptor beta chains originate from one sample sequenced in a study of blood T cell repertoires in COVID-19. Only in-frame clones appear in the TCRdb table, and some are missing; sequencing was by immunoSEQ multiplex PCR. The sample contains tens of thousands of clones, 76% of which appear only once. The sample taken for sequencing was peripheral blood. The receptors shown here come from a man between 65 and 85 years old with acute or convalescent COVID-19.

In DNA, the CDR3 is TGTGCCAGCAGGGGTGACCTGACATCCTACGAGCAGTACTTC. Translating it yields CASRGDLTSYEQYF. V gene TRBV6-5 combines with J gene TRBJ2-7; no reliable D call. V was pared by 6 bases and J by 1 base, with 13 bases between. Germline lookup yields CDR1 MNHEY and CDR2 SVGAGI. This CDR3 is built from 14 residues.

The chain links TRBV9 to TRBJ2-2; D is undetermined. Trimming stripped 0 bases from V and 1 base from J, with 13 bases between. This CDR3 has 17 amino acids. The V gene's germline CDR1 is SGDLS and CDR2 YYNGEE. CDR3 bases: TGTGCCAGCAGCGTAGGTCTCCAAGGAGTGAACACCGGGGAGCTGTTTTTT. This codes for CASSVGLQGVNTGELFF.

The chain is built from TRBV27 and TRBJ2-2; D ambiguous. Trimming removed 5 bases from V and 1 base from J, with 8 bases in between. Germline V gene lookup returns CDR1 MNHEY and CDR2 SMNVEV (reference sequence). This CDR3 has 14 residues. The CDR3 region is CASSPEENTGELFF. The CDR3 nucleotides read TGTGCCAGCAGTCCAGAGGAGAACACCGGGGAGCTGTTTTTT.

The chain uses TRBV10-3 and TRBJ2-3; D remains ambiguous. V was cut by 2 bases and J by 2 bases, with 8 bases left in between. Germline CDR1 is ENHRY and CDR2 is SYGVKD. This CDR3 has 14 residues. The CDR3 region is CAISETANTDTQYF. The CDR3 DNA reads as TGTGCCATCAGTGAGACAGCTAACACAGATACGCAGTATTTT.

The chain links TRBV11-2 to TRBJ2-3; a possible D gene is TRBD1 (6 bases). The CDR3 is 15 amino acids. The ends were cut back, 3 bases at V and 0 bases at J, with 10 bases in the middle. Germline loops: CDR1 SGHAT, CDR2 FQNNGV. This chain's CDR3 is CASSFSGQSTDTQYF. The CDR3 region has the DNA TGTGCCAGCAGCTTCTCAGGACAGAGCACAGATACGCAGTATTTT.